This T cell receptor (beta chain) is drawn from a study of T cell repertoires in cytomegalovirus infection. The study, taken as a whole, reports: The response measured ex vivo was dominated by TCR beta clonotypes (HLA-C-restricted and CMV-specific).

The CDR3 extends over 14 amino acids. Trimming removed 5 bases from V and 3 bases from J; junction bases left unmatched: 6. Germline V lookup: CDR1 LGHNT, CDR2 FRNRAP. On this clonotype: Its antigen remains unknown.

TCRdb processed the reads anew with MiXCR; each CDR3 protein has one entry. The sample contains fewer than 700,000 distinct CDR3 sequences, around 24% of which appear only once. The TCR originated in a human donor in good health (CMV status not recorded). Some clones in this sample may be carry-over from other donors' samples. This chain uses TRBV12-5 with TRBJ1-2; TRBD1 matches at 7 bases. Sequencing was carried out using CD8+ T cells from PBMCs. The chain's CDR3 is CASGPRDRDYGYTF. The CDR3 DNA reads as TGTGCTAGTGGTCCCAGAGACAGGGACTATGGCTACACCTTC.